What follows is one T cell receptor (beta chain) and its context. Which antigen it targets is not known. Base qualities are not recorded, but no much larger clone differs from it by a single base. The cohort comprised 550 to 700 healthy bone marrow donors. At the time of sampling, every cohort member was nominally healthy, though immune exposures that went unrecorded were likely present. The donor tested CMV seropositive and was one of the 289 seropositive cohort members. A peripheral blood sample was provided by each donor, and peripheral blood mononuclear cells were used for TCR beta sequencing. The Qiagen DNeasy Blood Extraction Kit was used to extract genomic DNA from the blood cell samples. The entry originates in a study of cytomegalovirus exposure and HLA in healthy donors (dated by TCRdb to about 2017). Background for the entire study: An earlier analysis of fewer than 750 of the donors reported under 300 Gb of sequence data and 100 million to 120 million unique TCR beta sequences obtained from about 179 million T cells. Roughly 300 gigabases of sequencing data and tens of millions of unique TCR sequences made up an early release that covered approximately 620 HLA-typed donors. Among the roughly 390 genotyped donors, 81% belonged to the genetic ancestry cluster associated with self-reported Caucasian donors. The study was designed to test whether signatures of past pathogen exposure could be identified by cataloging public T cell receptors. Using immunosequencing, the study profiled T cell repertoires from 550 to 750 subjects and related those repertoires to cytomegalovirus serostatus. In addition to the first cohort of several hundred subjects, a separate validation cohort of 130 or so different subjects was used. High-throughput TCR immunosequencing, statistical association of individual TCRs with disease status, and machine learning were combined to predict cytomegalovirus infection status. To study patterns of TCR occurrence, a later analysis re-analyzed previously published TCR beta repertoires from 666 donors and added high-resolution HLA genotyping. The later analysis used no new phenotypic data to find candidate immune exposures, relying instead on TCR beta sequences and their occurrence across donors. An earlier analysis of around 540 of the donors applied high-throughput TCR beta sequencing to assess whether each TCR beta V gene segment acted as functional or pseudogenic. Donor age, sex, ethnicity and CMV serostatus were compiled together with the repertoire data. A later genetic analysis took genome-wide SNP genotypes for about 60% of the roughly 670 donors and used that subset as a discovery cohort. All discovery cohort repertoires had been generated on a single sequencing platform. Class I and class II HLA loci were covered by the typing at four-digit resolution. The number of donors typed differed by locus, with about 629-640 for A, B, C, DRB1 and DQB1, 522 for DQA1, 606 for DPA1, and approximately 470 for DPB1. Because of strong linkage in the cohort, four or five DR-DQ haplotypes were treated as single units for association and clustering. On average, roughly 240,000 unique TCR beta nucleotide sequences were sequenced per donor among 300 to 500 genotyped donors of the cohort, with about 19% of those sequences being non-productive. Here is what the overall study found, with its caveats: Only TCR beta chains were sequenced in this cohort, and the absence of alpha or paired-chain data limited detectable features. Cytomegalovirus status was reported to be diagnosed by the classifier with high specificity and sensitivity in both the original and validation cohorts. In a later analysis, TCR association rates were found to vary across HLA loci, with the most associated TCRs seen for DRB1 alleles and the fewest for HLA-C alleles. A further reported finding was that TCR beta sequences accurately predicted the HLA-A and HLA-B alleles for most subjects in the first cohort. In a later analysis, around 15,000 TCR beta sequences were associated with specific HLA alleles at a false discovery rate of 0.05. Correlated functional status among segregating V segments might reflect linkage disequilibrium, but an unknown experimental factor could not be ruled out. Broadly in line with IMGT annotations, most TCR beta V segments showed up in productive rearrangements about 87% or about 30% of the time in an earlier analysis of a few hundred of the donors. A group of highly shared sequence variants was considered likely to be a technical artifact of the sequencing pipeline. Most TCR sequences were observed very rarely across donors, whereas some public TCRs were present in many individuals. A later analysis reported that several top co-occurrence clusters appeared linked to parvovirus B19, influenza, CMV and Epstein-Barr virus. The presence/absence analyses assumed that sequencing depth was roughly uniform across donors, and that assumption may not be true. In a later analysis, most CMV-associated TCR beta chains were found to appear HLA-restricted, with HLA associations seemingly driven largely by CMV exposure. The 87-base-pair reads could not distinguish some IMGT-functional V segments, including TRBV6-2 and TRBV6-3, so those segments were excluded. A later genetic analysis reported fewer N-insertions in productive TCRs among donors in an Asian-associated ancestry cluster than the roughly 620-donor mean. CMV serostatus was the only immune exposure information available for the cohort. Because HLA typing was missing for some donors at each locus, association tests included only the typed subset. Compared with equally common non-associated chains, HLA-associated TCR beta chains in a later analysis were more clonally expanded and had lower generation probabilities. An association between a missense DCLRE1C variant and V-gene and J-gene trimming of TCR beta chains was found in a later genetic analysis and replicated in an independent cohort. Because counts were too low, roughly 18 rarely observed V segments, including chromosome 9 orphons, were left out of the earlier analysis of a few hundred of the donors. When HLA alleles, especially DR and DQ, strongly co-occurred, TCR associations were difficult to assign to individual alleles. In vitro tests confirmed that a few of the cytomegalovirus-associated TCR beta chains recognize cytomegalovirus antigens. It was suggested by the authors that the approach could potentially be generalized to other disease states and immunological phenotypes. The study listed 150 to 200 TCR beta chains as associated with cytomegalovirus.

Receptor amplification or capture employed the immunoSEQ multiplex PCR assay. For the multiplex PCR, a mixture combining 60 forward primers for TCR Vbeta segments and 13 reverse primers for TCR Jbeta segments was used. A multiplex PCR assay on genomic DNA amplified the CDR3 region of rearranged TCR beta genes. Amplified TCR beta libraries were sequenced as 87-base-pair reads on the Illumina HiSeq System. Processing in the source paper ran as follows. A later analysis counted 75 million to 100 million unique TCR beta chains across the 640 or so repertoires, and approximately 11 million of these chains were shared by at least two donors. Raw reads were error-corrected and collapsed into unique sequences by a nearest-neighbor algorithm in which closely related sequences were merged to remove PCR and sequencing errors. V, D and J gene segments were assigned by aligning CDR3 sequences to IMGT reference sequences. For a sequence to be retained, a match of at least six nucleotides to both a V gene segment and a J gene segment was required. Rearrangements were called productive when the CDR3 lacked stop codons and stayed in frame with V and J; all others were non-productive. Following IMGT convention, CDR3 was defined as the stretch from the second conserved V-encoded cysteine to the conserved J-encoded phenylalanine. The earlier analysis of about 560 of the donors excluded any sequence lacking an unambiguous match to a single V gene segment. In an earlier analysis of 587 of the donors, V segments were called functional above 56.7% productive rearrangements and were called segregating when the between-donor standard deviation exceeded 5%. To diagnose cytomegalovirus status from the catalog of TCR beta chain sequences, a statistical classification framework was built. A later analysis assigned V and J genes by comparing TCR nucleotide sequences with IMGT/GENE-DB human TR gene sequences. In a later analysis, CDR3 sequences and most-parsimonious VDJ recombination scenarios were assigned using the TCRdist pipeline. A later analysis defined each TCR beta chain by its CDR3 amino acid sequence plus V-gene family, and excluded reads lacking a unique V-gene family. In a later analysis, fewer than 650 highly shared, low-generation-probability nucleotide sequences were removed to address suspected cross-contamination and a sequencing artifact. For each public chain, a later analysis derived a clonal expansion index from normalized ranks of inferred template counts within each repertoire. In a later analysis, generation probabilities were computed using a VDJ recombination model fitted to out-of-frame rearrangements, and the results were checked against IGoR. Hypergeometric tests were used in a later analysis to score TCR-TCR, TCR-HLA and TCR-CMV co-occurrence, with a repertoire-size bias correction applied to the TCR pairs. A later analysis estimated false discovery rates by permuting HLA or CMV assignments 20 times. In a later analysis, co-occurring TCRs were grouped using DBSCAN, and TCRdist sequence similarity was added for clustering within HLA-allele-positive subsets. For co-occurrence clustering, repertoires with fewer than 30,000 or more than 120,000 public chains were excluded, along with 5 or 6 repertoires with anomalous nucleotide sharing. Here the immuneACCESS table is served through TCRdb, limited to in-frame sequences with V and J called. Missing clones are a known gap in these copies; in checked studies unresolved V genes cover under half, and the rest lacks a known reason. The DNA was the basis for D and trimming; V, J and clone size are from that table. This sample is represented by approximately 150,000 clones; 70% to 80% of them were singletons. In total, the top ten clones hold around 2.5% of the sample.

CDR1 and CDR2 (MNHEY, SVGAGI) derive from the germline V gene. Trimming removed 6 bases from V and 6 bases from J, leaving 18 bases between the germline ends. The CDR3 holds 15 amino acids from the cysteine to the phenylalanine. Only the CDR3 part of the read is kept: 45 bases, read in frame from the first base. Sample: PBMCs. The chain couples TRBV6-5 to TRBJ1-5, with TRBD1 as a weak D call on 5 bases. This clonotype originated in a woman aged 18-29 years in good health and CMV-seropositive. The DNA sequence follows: TGTGCCAGCAGCCGAAGGGGCGGACGACTTCAGCCCCAGCATTTT. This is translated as CASSRRGGRLQPQHF.